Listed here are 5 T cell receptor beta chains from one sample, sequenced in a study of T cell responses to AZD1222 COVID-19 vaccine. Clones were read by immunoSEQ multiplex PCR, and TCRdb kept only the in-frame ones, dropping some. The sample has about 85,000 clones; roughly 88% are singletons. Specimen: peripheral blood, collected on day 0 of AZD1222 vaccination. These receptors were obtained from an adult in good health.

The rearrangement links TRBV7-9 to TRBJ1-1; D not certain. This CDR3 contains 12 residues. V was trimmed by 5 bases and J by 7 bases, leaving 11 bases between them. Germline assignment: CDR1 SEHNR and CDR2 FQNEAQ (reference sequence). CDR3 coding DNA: TGTGCCAGCAGCCGTAGACCGGTTGAAGCTTTCTTT. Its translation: CASSRRPVEAFF.

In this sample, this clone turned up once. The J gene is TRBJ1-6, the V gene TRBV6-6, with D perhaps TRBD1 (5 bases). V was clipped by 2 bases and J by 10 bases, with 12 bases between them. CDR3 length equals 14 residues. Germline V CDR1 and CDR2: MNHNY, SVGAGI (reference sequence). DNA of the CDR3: TGTGCCAGCAGTTACGAGGGGCTCGGATCACCCCTCCACTTT. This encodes CASSYEGLGSPLHF.

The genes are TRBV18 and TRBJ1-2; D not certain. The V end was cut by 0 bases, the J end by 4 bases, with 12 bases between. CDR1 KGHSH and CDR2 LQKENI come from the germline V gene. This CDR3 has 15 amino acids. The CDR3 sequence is CASSPPEIPSYGYTF. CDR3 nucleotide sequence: TGTGCCAGCTCACCACCGGAAATCCCCTCCTATGGCTACACCTTC.

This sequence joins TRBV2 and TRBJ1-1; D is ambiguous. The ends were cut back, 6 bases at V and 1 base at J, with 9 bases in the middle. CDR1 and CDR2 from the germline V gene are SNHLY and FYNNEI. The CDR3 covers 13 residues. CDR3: CASRSNRNTEAFF. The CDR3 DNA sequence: TGTGCCAGCAGGTCAAATAGGAACACTGAAGCTTTCTTT.

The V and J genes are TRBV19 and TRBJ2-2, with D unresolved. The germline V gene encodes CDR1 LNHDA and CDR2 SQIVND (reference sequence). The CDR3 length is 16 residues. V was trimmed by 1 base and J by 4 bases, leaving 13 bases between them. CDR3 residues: CASSIVPLVATGELFF. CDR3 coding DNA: TGTGCCAGTAGTATAGTTCCGCTAGTTGCCACCGGGGAGCTGTTTTTT. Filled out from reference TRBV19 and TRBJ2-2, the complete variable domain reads DGGITQSPKYLFRKEGQNVTLSCEQNLNHDAMYWYRQDPGQGLRLIYYSQIVNDFQKGDIAEGYSVSREKKESFPLTVTSAQKNPTAFYLCASSIVPLVATGELFFGEGSRLTVL.